These 24 T cell receptor beta chains came from one sample sequenced in a study of CD8+ T cells in alopecia areata. Specified treatment: oral pan-JAK inhibitor, 5-10 mg twice daily. Following extraction, RNA underwent reverse transcription to cDNA, which served as the sequencing template. Method: immunoSEQ multiplex PCR; TCRdb's copy keeps in-frame clones and lacks some. The table records roughly 180,000 clones, around half of them present only once. The sample here was CD8+ T cells sorted from blood, taken at week 24, from a patient treated with tofacitinib. These receptors were collected from a human donor with alopecia areata.

The gene calls are TRBV5-1 and TRBJ2-1; D might be TRBD2 (5 bases). This CDR3 has 16 residues. The V gene lost 0 bases and the J gene lost 4 bases, with 14 bases spanning the gap. CDR1 and CDR2 (germline): SGHRS, YFSETQ. The CDR3 DNA reads TGCGCCAGCAGCTTGGAGTCCGGAGGTATTTACAATGAGCAGTTCTTC. Encoded protein: CASSLESGGIYNEQFF. Full variable domain (outside the CDR3, taken from reference TRBV5-1 and TRBJ2-1): KAGVTQTPRYLIKTRGQQVTLSCSPISGHRSVSWYQQTPGQGLQFLFEYFSETQRNKGNFPGRFSGRQFSNSRSEMNVSTLELGDSALYLCASSLESGGIYNEQFFGPGTRLTVL.

V and J are TRBV5-1 and TRBJ2-3; possibly TRBD2 for D (5 bases). The germline V gene encodes CDR1 SGHRS and CDR2 YFSETQ. Trimming took off 5 bases at V and 3 bases at J, with 16 bases between the two ends. The length of the CDR3 is 15 residues. The CDR3 DNA is TGCGCCAGCAGAATGAGGGCAAGGGAGACAGATACGCAGTATTTT. Its translation: CASRMRARETDTQYF.

The chain employs TRBV30 and TRBJ1-1; the D is unclear. Trimming removed 1 base at V and 7 bases at J, with 13 bases between. The CDR3 is 13 residues long. CDR1 and CDR2 from the germline V gene are GTSNPN and SVGIG (reference sequence). The CDR3 region has the DNA TGTGCCTGGAGTGGAGGGCAGAGTATTGAAGCTTTCTTT. Translating it yields CAWSGGQSIEAFF.

Turning to this clone: In the same sample, other DNA sequences code for this CDR3. The CDR3, as DNA: TGCGCCAGCAGCCAAGGGGGATCCTCCTACAATGAGCAGTTCTTC. It specifies CASSQGGSSYNEQFF. The chain is built from TRBV4-3 and TRBJ2-1; D gene uncertain. The CDR3 totals 15 residues. The V and J ends lost 1 base and 0 bases respectively, with 7 bases between them. Germline CDR1 is LGHNA and CDR2 is YSLEER.

On this clone itself: The sample holds other DNA sequences that translate to the same CDR3. The chain combines TRBV27 with TRBJ1-1, with D possibly being TRBD1 (6 bases). The ends were cut back, 5 bases at V and 2 bases at J, with 12 bases in the middle. In germline, CDR1 is MNHEY, CDR2 SMNVEV (reference sequence). The CDR3 is 14 residues long. The CDR3 bases are TGTGCCAGCAGTCCCGGACAGCCAAACACTGAAGCTTTCTTT. Translating it yields CASSPGQPNTEAFF.

The genes are TRBV7-6 and TRBJ1-5; the D gene is possibly TRBD1 (5 bases). Trimming pared 3 bases from V and 2 bases from J, leaving 14 bases between. The CDR3 is 16 amino acids. The germline gives CDR1 SGHVS, CDR2 FNYEAQ. CDR3 sequence reads: CASSLGGVQGNQPQHF. CDR3 sequence (DNA): TGTGCCAGCAGCTTGGGTGGGGTACAGGGCAATCAGCCCCAGCATTTT.

In its sample, this clone was seen once. This chain joins TRBV20-1 and TRBJ1-2; 7 bases are shared with TRBD1. Germline V gives CDR1 DFQATT, CDR2 SNEGSKA (reference sequence). This CDR3 spans 11 amino acids. V lost 0 bases and J lost 10; bases outside the gene matches: 2. The CDR3 region is CSAREQGTYTF. CDR3 DNA: TGCAGTGCTAGAGAACAGGGGACCTACACCTTC.

This chain joins TRBV6-6 and TRBJ1-4; no firm D call. Trimming took off 5 bases at V and 4 bases at J, with 2 bases between the two ends. From germline, CDR1 is MNHNY and CDR2 SVGAGI (reference sequence). The CDR3 runs to 11 residues. The CDR3 sequence is CASSDNEKLFF. The CDR3 DNA reads as TGTGCCAGCAGTGATAATGAAAAACTGTTTTTT.

The CDR3 DNA follows: TGTGCCAGCAGCTTCTCACAGGGGGTAGTTTACGAGCAGTACTTC. As protein: CASSFSQGVVYEQYF. The V call is TRBV7-8, the J call TRBJ2-7; TRBD1 matches at 8 bases. V lost 3 bases, J lost 4 bases, and 8 bases stayed unmatched. The germline CDR1 and CDR2 sequences are SGHVS and FQNEAQ. The CDR3 is 15 residues long. Variable domain in full (rest from reference TRBV7-8 and TRBJ2-7): GAGVSQSPRYKVAKRGQDVALRCDPISGHVSLFWYQQALGQGPEFLTYFQNEAQLDKSGLPSDRFFAERPEGSVSTLKIQRTQQEDSAVYLCASSFSQGVVYEQYFGPGTRLTVT.

The chain employs TRBV7-6 and TRBJ2-2, with unresolved D. This CDR3 is 15 amino acids long. CDR1 is SGHVS, CDR2 FNYEAQ, per germline. V lost 5 bases, J lost 6 bases, and 16 bases lay in between. The CDR3 reads CASSPASNGAGELFF. The CDR3 DNA reads as TGTGCCAGCAGCCCCGCCTCCAACGGCGCCGGGGAGCTGTTTTTT.

For the CDR3, the DNA is TGCGCCAGCAGCTTGGGCAGGGCTCACACTGAAGCTTTCTTT. This gives the protein CASSLGRAHTEAFF. The V and J genes are TRBV5-1 and TRBJ1-1; TRBD1 might be the D (5 bases). Germline V CDR1 and CDR2: SGHRS, YFSETQ. The CDR3 runs 14 residues. Trimming shortened V by 0 bases and J by 3 bases, and 9 bases separated the two germline ends.

As DNA, the CDR3 is TGTGCCAGCAGTGACATGGGAATGAACACTGAAGCTTTCTTT. As protein: CASSDMGMNTEAFF. The V call is TRBV2, the J call TRBJ1-1; unclear D gene. Deletions cut 3 bases from V and 0 bases from J, with 8 bases between. Germline CDR1 is SNHLY and CDR2 is FYNNEI. The CDR3 sequence is 14 residues long.

This clone has just one count. The rearrangement uses TRBV4-3 and TRBJ2-1; D perhaps matches TRBD2 (7 bases). This CDR3 contains 16 residues. Between the trimmed V and J ends, which lost 0 bases and 7 bases, there was a span of 16 bases. Germline loops: CDR1 LGHNA, CDR2 YSLEER. CDR3 amino acids: CASSQEEGGAGNEQFF. CDR3 nucleotide sequence: TGCGCCAGCAGCCAAGAAGAAGGGGGGGCAGGTAATGAGCAGTTCTTC.

This sequence joins TRBV29-1 and TRBJ1-5, with no clear D. Trimming took 6 bases from V and 1 from J, leaving 13 bases between them. This CDR3 is built from 14 residues. The V gene's germline CDR1 is SQVTM and CDR2 ANQGSEA. The CDR3 DNA follows: TGCAGCGTCAAAACTACTGGCAGCAATCAGCCCCAGCATTTT. It translates to CSVKTTGSNQPQHF.

The chain has TRBV27 and TRBJ2-1; TRBD2 matches at 10 bases. The CDR3 covers 15 residues. V was clipped by 2 bases and J by 4 bases; unmatched bases: 2. Germline CDR1 MNHEY, CDR2 SMNVEV (reference sequence). CDR3 nucleotides: TGTGCCAGCAGTTTAAGTAGCGGGGGGTACAATGAGCAGTTCTTC. It translates to CASSLSSGGYNEQFF.

This clone was found a few times. V and J are TRBV7-9 and TRBJ2-1; unclear D gene. V was clipped by 3 bases and J by 5 bases, with 8 bases between them. The CDR3 covers 13 residues. Germline loops: CDR1 SEHNR, CDR2 FQNEAQ (reference sequence). The CDR3 nucleotides read TGTGCCAGCAGCTTCGGTCCTCACAATGAGCAGTTCTTC. It encodes CASSFGPHNEQFF. Drawing the rest from reference TRBV7-9 and TRBJ2-1, the complete variable domain is DTGVSQNPRHKITKRGQNVTFRCDPISEHNRLYWYRQTLGQGPEFLTYFQNEAQLEKSRLLSDRFSAERPKGSFSTLEIQRTEQGDSAMYLCASSFGPHNEQFFGPGTRLTVL.

The rearrangement links TRBV15 to TRBJ1-1; TRBD1 might be the D (5 bases). Germline V CDR1 and CDR2: LNHNV, YYDKDF (reference sequence). The length of the CDR3 is 13 residues. The V end was cut by 5 bases, the J end by 6 bases, with 13 bases between. CDR3 nucleotide sequence: TGTGCCACCAGCTACTCGGAGGGACCTGAAGCTTTCTTT. It specifies CATSYSEGPEAFF.

V is TRBV4-3 and J is TRBJ2-3; D may be TRBD1 (6 bases). The germline V gene encodes CDR1 LGHNA and CDR2 YSLEER. With 2 bases removed from V and 6 bases from J, the gap between germline ends came to 15 bases. The CDR3 has 15 amino acids. The CDR3 loop reads CASSQLTGQLDTQYF. As DNA, the CDR3 is TGCGCCAGCAGCCAACTAACTGGACAGCTCGATACGCAGTATTTT.

The chain recombines TRBV7-6 with TRBJ2-3; D remains unclear. The germline V gene has CDR1 SGHVS and CDR2 FNYEAQ. The V end was cut by 5 bases, the J end by 1 base, with 4 bases between. The CDR3 runs to 12 residues. In DNA form, the CDR3 reads TGTGCCAGCAGCCCCCGCACAGATACGCAGTATTTT. It encodes CASSPRTDTQYF.

The rearrangement joins TRBV27 to TRBJ2-7; tentatively, D is TRBD2 (5 bases). Germline CDR1 is MNHEY and CDR2 is SMNVEV (reference sequence). Trimming took 4 bases from V and 6 from J, leaving 13 bases between them. The CDR3 has 13 residues. The CDR3 loop reads CASSYASYSEQYF. The CDR3 coding sequence is TGTGCCAGCAGTTACGCTAGCTATAGCGAGCAGTACTTC.

The chain uses TRBV4-3 and TRBJ1-6; D remains ambiguous. Germline V lookup: CDR1 LGHNA, CDR2 YSLEER. Trimming cost V 0 bases and J 8 bases, with 5 bases left between them. The CDR3 has 13 amino acids. The CDR3: CASSQDKDSPLHF. In DNA form, the CDR3 reads TGCGCCAGCAGCCAAGACAAAGATTCACCCCTCCACTTT.

V and J are TRBV9 and TRBJ2-1; possibly TRBD1 for D (6 bases). From germline, CDR1 is SGDLS and CDR2 YYNGEE. The CDR3 covers 13 residues. The V end was cut by 3 bases, the J end by 7 bases, with 11 bases between. CDR3 coding DNA: TGTGCCAGCAGCGCAGGGCAGGGGAATGAGCAGTTCTTC. Amino acids: CASSAGQGNEQFF.

In this sample, this clone turned up a few times. The chain joins TRBV6-5 to TRBJ2-1; D gene uncertain. The CDR3 loop spans 13 amino acids. Germline loops: CDR1 MNHEY, CDR2 SVGAGI. V lost 0 bases and J lost 5, with 5 bases in between. For the CDR3, the DNA is TGTGCCAGCAGTTACTCGTCCAACAATGAGCAGTTCTTC. This sequence encodes CASSYSSNNEQFF.

The J gene is TRBJ2-2, the V gene TRBV25-1, with TRBD2 matching 7 bases. Germline CDR1 and CDR2: MGHDK and SYGVNS. This CDR3 has 15 amino acids. CDR3 in amino acids: CAVEGRGRGTGELFF. The CDR3 DNA is TGTGCAGTCGAGGGGAGGGGAAGGGGCACCGGGGAGCTGTTTTTT.